What follows describes a single T cell receptor beta chain. The sample belongs to a study of blood T cell repertoires in COVID-19. The method was immunoSEQ multiplex PCR; TCRdb's version includes in-frame clones alone and lacks a portion of them. The sample holds 65,000 or so clones, around four fifths seen once. This TCR came from a woman aged 50 to 60 with active or convalescent COVID-19. The sample consisted of peripheral blood.

The CDR3 region has the DNA TGTGCCAGGGGGGCCTATTTCGACTTGAGCTCCTACAATGAGCAGTTCTTC. As protein: CARGAYFDLSSYNEQFF. V is TRBV19 and J is TRBJ2-1; tentatively, D is TRBD1 (6 bases). CDR3 length: 17 residues. Germline-derived CDR1 and CDR2 are LNHDA and SQIVND (reference sequence). V lost 9 bases and J 0 bases, leaving 21 bases between the germline ends.